This T cell receptor (beta chain) emerged from a study of tumor and adjacent non-tumor tissue in lung cancer. Across the study: Patients were aged roughly 31 to 76, nine to eleven men and 4 to 6 women, stage I to III.

This clonotype was detected only a few times. An end of the junction differs from the germline gene, which may be a read error. This sample's RNA came from whole unsorted tissue. More than 3 cm separated this lung sample from the edge of the tumor. This CDR3 contains 14 residues. Germline V lookup: CDR1 SGHAT, CDR2 FQDESV (reference sequence). TCRbeta libraries were built with three rounds of nested PCR, modified from ARM-PCR. TCRdb re-called the multiplex PCR reads with MiXCR, one entry per CDR3 protein. The repertoire holds 60,000 or so distinct CDR3 sequences, about 61% seen once, with under 35% in the top ten.

The clonotype comes from a man between 65 and 85 years old with non-small cell lung cancer. This chain links TRBV11-1 with TRBJ2-5, with D tentatively TRBD2 (5 bases). The specimen was distant non-tumor lung tissue. The CDR3 sequence: CVSSRGDPQETQYF. As DNA, the CDR3 is TGTGTCAGCAGTCGGGGTGATCCACAAGAGACCCAGTACTTC. The full variable domain, completed using reference TRBV11-1 and TRBJ2-5, is EAEVAQSPRYKITEKSQAVAFWCDPISGHATLYWYRQILGQGPELLVQFQDESVVDDSQLPKDRFSAERLKGVDSTLKIQPAELGDSAMYLCVSSRGDPQETQYFGPGTRLLVL.